One and the same sample provided the 29 T cell receptor beta chains below, sequenced in a study of early T cells in non-severe SARS-CoV-2 infection (dated by TCRdb to about 2021). Libraries were prepared through 5' RACE. Instrument on record: NextSeq 500. TCRdb trimmed the raw reads at Q25, called clones with MiXCR and kept productive beta chains. Each CDR3 protein appears once, grouped with its most common genes and DNA. In this sample the table shows approximately 77,000 distinct CDR3 sequences, around 15% of which occur a single time. 9% to 15% of the sample comes from the top ten. Specimen: whole blood. These receptors all come from an adult who was a healthcare worker with PCR-confirmed SARS-CoV-2 infection or an uninfected control (not recorded which).

This clonotype turned up a few times. The V call is TRBV11-2, the J call TRBJ2-1; the D gene could be TRBD1 or TRBD2 (5 bases each). The length of the CDR3 is 18 residues. The ends were cut back, 5 bases at V and 2 bases at J, with 22 bases in the middle. Germline V gene data show CDR1 as SGHAT and CDR2 as FQNNGV. The CDR3 coding sequence is TGTGCCAGCAGCCCCCTGGAGAACCGGGACCCCGCCTACAATGAGCAGTTCTTC. Its protein product is CASSPLENRDPAYNEQFF. The full variable domain, rest sourced from reference TRBV11-2 and TRBJ2-1, is EAGVAQSPRYKIIEKRQSVAFWCNPISGHATLYWYQQILGQGPKLLIQFQNNGVVDDSQLPKDRFSAERLKGVDSTLKIQPAKLEDSAVYLCASSPLENRDPAYNEQFFGPGTRLTVL.

J is TRBJ2-7 and V is TRBV7-2; TRBD1 matches at 8 bases. V lost 5 bases to trimming and J lost 2 bases; unmatched junction nucleotides: 8. CDR1 SGHTA and CDR2 FQGNSA come from the germline V gene. The CDR3 totals 15 residues. The CDR3, as DNA: TGTGCCAGCAGCCTGACAGGGGTCGGGCCCTACGAGCAGTACTTC. Its protein product is CASSLTGVGPYEQYF.

The chain carries TRBV6-6 and TRBJ2-1; no definite D call. This CDR3 comprises 13 residues. Trimming removed 5 bases from V and 8 bases from J, with 13 bases in between. CDR1 is MNHNY and CDR2 is SVGAGI in the germline V gene (reference sequence). CDR3 coding DNA: TGTGCCAGCAGTCTCAGGCTTACGTATGAGCAGTTCTTC. It yields the protein CASSLRLTYEQFF.

The table lists this clonotype with a few counts. This chain uses TRBV29-1 with TRBJ2-1, with 9 bases that match TRBD1. The trim removed 1 base at V and 4 bases at J, leaving 11 bases unmatched. Germline loops: CDR1 SQVTM, CDR2 ANQGSEA. This CDR3 has 17 residues. CDR3 nucleotide sequence: TGCAGCGTTGAAGGGTTGGGACAGGGTTTCAAATACAATGAGCAGTTCTTC. This translates into CSVEGLGQGFKYNEQFF.

As concerns this clonotype: The junction departs from the called germline gene at one end, perhaps through a read error. CDR3 nucleotides: TGTGCCAGCAGCCCTCACGAGACCCGGTACTTC. Protein product: CASSPHETRYF. The rearrangement links TRBV11-2 to TRBJ2-5, with D unclear. Germline loops: CDR1 SGHAT, CDR2 FQNNGV. This CDR3 contains 11 residues.

This clonotype was seen ten or more times. Germline is not matched at one junction end, which may reflect a read error. The chain is built from TRBV7-7 and TRBJ2-3; the D gene could be TRBD1 or TRBD2 (5 bases each). CDR1 and CDR2 (germline): SSHAT, FNYEAQ (reference sequence). The CDR3 spans 13 residues. CDR3 protein: CASSLRDEDTQYF. The CDR3 DNA reads TGTGCTAGCAGCTTACGGGACGAAGATACGCAGTATTTT.

The chain couples TRBV7-2 to TRBJ2-5; TRBD1 is a possible D gene (5 bases). The CDR3 contains 14 residues. The V gene lost 4 bases and the J gene lost 2 bases, with 11 bases spanning the gap. The germline V gene has CDR1 SGHTA and CDR2 FQGNSA. This CDR3 reads CASSSLREQETQYF. The CDR3 coding sequence is TGTGCCAGCAGCTCCCTCAGGGAACAAGAGACCCAGTACTTC. The whole variable domain, filled in from reference TRBV7-2 and TRBJ2-5, reads GAGVSQSPSNKVTEKGKDVELRCDPISGHTALYWYRQSLGQGLEFLIYFQGNSAPDKSGLPSDRFSAERTGGSVSTLTIQRTQQEDSAVYLCASSSLREQETQYFGPGTRLLVL.

This clonotype has ten or more counts. V and J are TRBV10-3 and TRBJ1-2; D ambiguous. Germline lookup yields CDR1 ENHRY and CDR2 SYGVKD. The CDR3 runs to 14 residues. V shed 0 bases and J shed 8 bases, with 13 bases lying between them. CDR3 nucleotides: TGTGCCATCAGTGAGTCGGGCAGGTCGGAAGGCTACACCTTC. This sequence encodes CAISESGRSEGYTF.

This CDR3 is CASSRQVMNTEAFF. CDR3 in DNA: TGTGCCAGCAGCCGACAGGTGATGAACACTGAAGCTTTCTTT. This chain uses TRBV5-4 with TRBJ1-1, with D tentatively TRBD1 (6 bases). CDR3 size: 14 residues. V was pared by 4 bases and J by 0 bases, with 10 bases between. Germline CDR1 and CDR2: SGHNT and YYREEE (reference sequence).

The chain has TRBV28 and TRBJ2-5; possibly TRBD1 or TRBD2 for D (5 bases each). The CDR3 has 14 residues. Germline V gives CDR1 MDHEN, CDR2 SYDVKM. The V gene lost 3 bases and the J gene lost 1 base, with 9 bases spanning the gap. Here the CDR3 DNA reads TGTGCCAGCAGTTTGAGGGGAGCCCAAGAGACCCAGTACTTC. Its protein is CASSLRGAQETQYF.

The chain is built from TRBV7-9 and TRBJ1-5; D unresolved. The germline V gene encodes CDR1 SEHNR and CDR2 FQNEAQ (reference sequence). Deletions cut 1 base from V and 5 bases from J, with 12 bases between. This CDR3 has 15 residues. CDR3 DNA sequence: TGTGCCAGCAGCTTAGAGGGCAGTAGTCATCAGCCCCAGCATTTT. Translation: CASSLEGSSHQPQHF.

The rearrangement uses TRBV24-1 and TRBJ2-1; 7 nucleotides agree with TRBD2. Germline trimming cut 8 bases from V and 3 bases from J; bases unmatched to any gene: 6. This CDR3 is built from 14 residues. CDR1 is KGHDR, CDR2 SFDVKD, per germline. The CDR3 DNA reads TGTGCCACCACGGGCGGGGGAGGCTACAATGAGCAGTTCTTC. Its protein is CATTGGGGYNEQFF.

The V gene is TRBV5-6, the J gene TRBJ2-3, with 7 nucleotides matching TRBD2. Germline loops: CDR1 SGHDT, CDR2 YYEEEE. With 4 bases clipped from V and 4 bases from J, the junction kept 0 bases outside the gene matches. The length of the CDR3 is 12 residues. Here the CDR3 reads CASSRGADTQYF. CDR3 nucleotide sequence: TGTGCCAGCAGCCGGGGGGCAGATACGCAGTATTTT.

This clonotype has only a few counts. The V and J genes are TRBV7-9 and TRBJ1-1, with D hard to call. CDR1 is SEHNR, CDR2 FQNEAQ, per germline (reference sequence). Trimming took off 2 bases at V and 4 bases at J, with 14 bases between the two ends. The CDR3 has 15 residues. The chain's CDR3 is CASSLRRGVSTEAFF. Written as DNA, the CDR3 is TGTGCCAGCAGCTTAAGACGCGGTGTGAGCACTGAAGCTTTCTTT.

This clonotype has only a few counts. The chain is built from TRBV28 and TRBJ1-2; unclear D gene. Germline V gene data show CDR1 as MDHEN and CDR2 as SYDVKM. Trimming cost V 5 bases and J 4 bases, with 8 bases left between them. The CDR3 is made up of 12 amino acids. CDR3 loop: CASSPRLYGYTF. The CDR3 DNA is TGTGCCAGCAGTCCCCGCCTCTATGGCTACACCTTC.

The rearrangement uses TRBV6-5 and TRBJ2-5; D remains unclear. The CDR3 extends over 14 amino acids. The ends were cut back, 4 bases at V and 3 bases at J, with 12 bases in the middle. The germline gives CDR1 MNHEY, CDR2 SVGAGI. The chain's CDR3 is CASSFPGPKETQYF. CDR3 in DNA: TGTGCCAGCAGTTTCCCCGGGCCTAAAGAGACCCAGTACTTC.

This rearrangement joins TRBV30 to TRBJ1-2; D not resolved. This CDR3 is built from 13 residues. V was pared by 1 base and J by 5 bases, with 11 bases between. Germline V lookup: CDR1 GTSNPN, CDR2 SVGIG (reference sequence). CDR3 protein: CAWSANLGYGYTF. The CDR3 nucleotides are TGTGCCTGGAGTGCCAATCTCGGATATGGCTACACCTTC.

The V call is TRBV5-1, the J call TRBJ1-2; no clear D. The CDR3 length is 13 residues. V shed 0 bases and J shed 0 bases, with 3 bases lying between them. Germline CDR1 SGHRS, CDR2 YFSETQ. The CDR3 loop is CASSLDSNYGYTF. The CDR3 bases are TGCGCCAGCAGCTTGGACTCTAACTATGGCTACACCTTC. The full variable domain, its missing parts supplied by reference TRBV5-1 and TRBJ1-2, is KAGVTQTPRYLIKTRGQQVTLSCSPISGHRSVSWYQQTPGQGLQFLFEYFSETQRNKGNFPGRFSGRQFSNSRSEMNVSTLELGDSALYLCASSLDSNYGYTFGSGTRLTVV.

The chain combines TRBV5-8 with TRBJ2-7; a weak D match, TRBD2 (5 bases). V lost 2 bases and J 2 bases, leaving 8 bases between the germline ends. The CDR3 is 13 residues long. Germline CDR1 and CDR2: SGHTS and YDEGEE. The DNA for the CDR3 is TGTGCCAGCAGCTTCGGGAACACCTACGAGCAGTACTTC. Amino acids: CASSFGNTYEQYF.

This clonotype has ten or more counts. The genes are TRBV20-1 and TRBJ2-5, with TRBD1 matching 8 bases. The length of the CDR3 is 12 residues. V trimming: 6 bases; J trimming: 4 bases; junction bases outside the gene matches: 4. CDR1 DFQATT and CDR2 SNEGSKA come from the germline V gene (reference sequence). The CDR3 here is CSANDRGETQYF. In nucleotides, the CDR3 is TGCAGTGCCAACGACAGGGGAGAGACCCAGTACTTC.

This clonotype appeared many times. V is TRBV29-1 and J is TRBJ2-1; a possible D gene is TRBD2 (6 bases). The CDR3 length is 12 residues. Germline assignment: CDR1 SQVTM and CDR2 ANQGSEA. Trimming cost V 8 bases and J 7 bases, with 15 bases left between them. The CDR3 DNA sequence: TGCAGCAGTGGGGGACTTACTAATGAGCAGTTCTTC. Protein product: CSSGGLTNEQFF.

At least ten counts were recorded for this clonotype. This sequence joins TRBV11-2 and TRBJ2-1; either TRBD1 or TRBD2 may fit D (5 bases each). Trimming took off 5 bases at V and 15 bases at J, with 14 bases between the two ends. Germline lookup yields CDR1 SGHAT and CDR2 FQNNGV. The CDR3 length is 11 residues. CDR3 DNA: TGTGCCAGCAGCCGAGAGGGACGTCCGTTCTTC. It is translated as CASSREGRPFF.

This clonotype turned up a few times. This chain connects TRBV12-3 or TRBV12-4 to TRBJ1-5, with D uncertain. With 5 bases removed from V and 7 bases from J, the gap between germline ends came to 12 bases. The CDR3 runs to 13 residues. The CDR3, as DNA: TGTGCCAGCAGTATCACACGGGGACAGCCCCAGCATTTT. Protein sequence: CASSITRGQPQHF.

V is TRBV7-2 and J is TRBJ1-2; 10 bases map to TRBD1. CDR3 size: 15 residues. Germline CDR1 reads SGHTA; CDR2 reads FQGNSA. The trim removed 1 base at V and 8 bases at J, leaving 7 bases unmatched. The CDR3 reads CASSLVTGTGEGYTF. DNA for the CDR3: TGTGCCAGCAGCTTAGTCACTGGGACAGGGGAAGGCTACACCTTC.

This clonotype has more than one count but fewer than ten. This rearrangement joins TRBV7-3 to TRBJ1-2, with 7 nucleotides matching TRBD1. The CDR3 extends over 14 amino acids. Germline loops: CDR1 SGHTA, CDR2 FQGTGA. Trimming took 5 bases from V and 2 from J; bases not matched to a gene: 5. The CDR3 here is CASSRDSSNYGYTF. CDR3 DNA: TGTGCCAGCAGCCGGGACAGTTCCAACTATGGCTACACCTTC.

This chain joins TRBV5-5 and TRBJ2-3, with unresolved D. With 0 bases removed from V and 1 base from J, the gap between germline ends came to 12 bases. There are 16 residues in the CDR3. The germline gives CDR1 SGHKS, CDR2 YYEKEE (reference sequence). CDR3 DNA sequence: TGTGCCAGCAGCTTGGGGGCAGCAGAACGCACAGATACGCAGTATTTT. Amino acids: CASSLGAAERTDTQYF.

Many counts were recorded for this clonotype. This chain links TRBV5-1 with TRBJ1-2; D gene uncertain. Germline V gives CDR1 SGHRS, CDR2 YFSETQ. V lost 5 bases and J lost 10, with 21 bases in between. CDR3 length: 14 residues. The CDR3 DNA follows: TGCGCCAGCAGACCCGATGAAGCTTATGGTGACTACACCTTC. It codes for CASRPDEAYGDYTF.

In its sample, this clonotype was seen many times. The genes are TRBV20-1 and TRBJ2-4; no clear D gene. CDR1 is DFQATT, CDR2 SNEGSKA, per germline (reference sequence). This CDR3 has 10 amino acids. V lost 4 bases and J lost 5, with 3 bases in between. The DNA for the CDR3 is TGCAGTGCTACCGAAAACATTCAGTACTTC. Translation: CSATENIQYF.

CDR3 region: CASSISGQGKYGYTF. CDR3 nucleotide sequence: TGTGCCAGTAGTATTTCTGGACAGGGCAAGTATGGCTACACCTTC. This sequence joins TRBV19 and TRBJ1-2; TRBD1 matches 8 bases. Germline V gene lookup returns CDR1 LNHDA and CDR2 SQIVND (reference sequence). Germline trimming cut 3 bases from V and 5 bases from J; bases unmatched to any gene: 8. This CDR3 is 15 amino acids long.